These 27 T cell receptor beta chains were all obtained from the same sample, sequenced in a study of beta chain features in type 1 diabetes. Investigators reverse transcribed all isolated RNA, so they sequenced expressed TCRB transcripts. Libraries were prepared by immunoSEQ multiplex PCR; TCRdb keeps only in-frame clonotypes and omits some of them. Among 300,000 to 400,000 clones listed, 10% to 15% were seen once. Specimen: naive CD4+ T cells from blood. These receptors were collected from a man between 18 and 29 years old in good health.

V usage is TRBV4-2 and J usage is TRBJ2-7, with a tentative D call TRBD2 (5 bases). V lost 6 bases and J 3 bases, leaving 18 bases between the germline ends. CDR1 and CDR2 (germline): LGHNA, YNFKEQ. CDR3 length: 15 amino acids. The CDR3 reads CASRLNPRESYEQYF. The CDR3 region has the DNA TGTGCCAGCAGACTAAACCCCCGGGAAAGCTACGAGCAGTACTTC.

This chain joins TRBV2 and TRBJ1-5, with unresolved D. The germline V and J ends were trimmed by 8 bases and 3 bases, with 17 bases remaining between them. Looked up from germline, CDR1 is SNHLY and CDR2 is FYNNEI. The CDR3 loop spans 15 amino acids. CDR3: CASSHSSILNQPQHF. The DNA for the CDR3 is TGTGCCAGCTCCCACAGCAGCATCCTCAATCAGCCCCAGCATTTT.

This clone was observed a few times. The chain employs TRBV6-5 and TRBJ1-2; 7 nucleotides line up with TRBD1. J lost 3 bases, V lost 4 bases, and 5 bases had no gene match. This CDR3 region has 14 residues. Per the germline V gene, CDR1 is MNHEY and CDR2 is SVGAGI. The CDR3 protein is CASSSDRKHYGYTF. As DNA, the CDR3 is TGTGCCAGCAGTTCGGACAGGAAACACTATGGCTACACCTTC.

The chain couples TRBV28 to TRBJ2-7; TRBD1 matches at 7 bases. J was trimmed by 3 bases and V by 4 bases; bases with no gene match: 3. Per the germline V gene, CDR1 is MDHEN and CDR2 is SYDVKM. The CDR3 runs 13 residues. CDR3 DNA: TGTGCCAGCAGTTGGACAGGTTACTACGAGCAGTACTTC. This gives the protein CASSWTGYYEQYF.

This clone turned up a few times. This rearrangement joins TRBV29-1 to TRBJ2-5; 10 positions agree with TRBD2. The ends lost 4 bases at V and 5 bases at J; junction bases unmatched: 4. The CDR3 runs to 13 residues. The V gene's germline CDR1 is SQVTM and CDR2 ANQGSEA. DNA of the CDR3: TGCAGCGTTGGAGTAGCGGGAGGCGAGACCCAGTACTTC. It specifies CSVGVAGGETQYF.

This sequence joins TRBV5-6 and TRBJ2-3; 9 bases agree with TRBD1. The CDR3 covers 15 residues. Germline trimming cut 0 bases from V and 2 bases from J; bases unmatched to any gene: 1. The germline CDR1 and CDR2 sequences are SGHDT and YYEEEE. The CDR3 nucleotides read TGTGCCAGCAGCTTGGGGACAGGGGACACAGATACGCAGTATTTT. Its protein is CASSLGTGDTDTQYF.

This clone was detected only a few times. The chain is built from TRBV28 and TRBJ1-2, with 7 bases aligning to TRBD1. Unmatched junction bases numbered 5, after V lost 6 bases and J lost 4 bases. This CDR3 comprises 13 residues. Germline values: CDR1 MDHEN, CDR2 SYDVKM. CDR3 protein: CASSSGTAYGYTF. In DNA form, the CDR3 reads TGTGCCAGCAGCTCCGGGACAGCCTATGGCTACACCTTC.

The chain uses TRBV2 and TRBJ1-1; the D gene is possibly TRBD1 (6 bases). CDR1 SNHLY and CDR2 FYNNEI come from the germline V gene. V dropped 10 bases and J dropped 1 base, with 13 bases sitting between them. The CDR3 is 13 amino acids. DNA for the CDR3: TGTGCCACCCTAGGACAGCCGAACACTGAAGCTTTCTTT. Amino acids: CATLGQPNTEAFF.

The gene calls are TRBV2 and TRBJ2-3; D gene unclear. This CDR3 comprises 13 residues. V was trimmed by 6 bases and J by 3 bases, leaving 10 bases between them. CDR1 is SNHLY and CDR2 is FYNNEI in the germline V gene. The CDR3 is CASSGRGTDTQYF. CDR3 coding DNA: TGTGCCAGCAGCGGTAGAGGTACAGATACGCAGTATTTT. Together with reference TRBV2 and TRBJ2-3, the CDR3 gives the full variable domain: EPEVTQTPSHQVTQMGQEVILRCVPISNHLYFYWYRQILGQKVEFLVSFYNNEISEKSEIFDDQFSVERPDGSNFTLKIRSTKLEDSAMYFCASSGRGTDTQYFGPGTRLTVL.

This clone showed up many times. CDR3 DNA sequence: TGCGCCAGCAGCCAAGATCCCGGGAGGGCCGCTCAGGATGAGCAGTTCTTC. As protein: CASSQDPGRAAQDEQFF. The chain uses TRBV4-3 and TRBJ2-1; 8 bases line up with TRBD2. After removal of 0 bases from V and 8 bases from J, the junction contained 12 bases not matched to a gene. CDR3 length equals 17 residues. Germline lookup yields CDR1 LGHNA and CDR2 YSLEER.

This clone has more than one count but fewer than ten. This chain joins TRBV7-8 and TRBJ2-5; 13 bases are a match to TRBD2. TRBJ2-7 explains the end of the DNA better; the J call may be wrong. The CDR3 sequence is 16 residues long. CDR1 and CDR2 (germline): SGHVS, FQNEAQ. CDR3 amino acids: CASSKPGTSGAYEQYF. The DNA of the CDR3 is TGTGCCAGCAGCAAGCCAGGGACTAGCGGGGCCTACGAGCAGTACTTC.

V usage is TRBV2 and J usage is TRBJ1-2; a possible D gene is TRBD1 (5 bases). Trimming cost V 7 bases and J 4 bases, with 16 bases left between them. This CDR3 region has 14 residues. The germline V gene has CDR1 SNHLY and CDR2 FYNNEI. In DNA form, the CDR3 reads TGTGCCAGCACCCCCAGGGATTCGGGCTATGGCTACACCTTC. Translation gives CASTPRDSGYGYTF. The full variable domain, its missing parts supplied by reference TRBV2 and TRBJ1-2, is EPEVTQTPSHQVTQMGQEVILRCVPISNHLYFYWYRQILGQKVEFLVSFYNNEISEKSEIFDDQFSVERPDGSNFTLKIRSTKLEDSAMYFCASTPRDSGYGYTFGSGTRLTVV.

The gene calls are TRBV7-3 and TRBJ2-1; unclear D gene. V gave up 3 bases and J gave up 9 bases, with 9 bases separating them. The CDR3 extends over 12 amino acids. CDR1 is SGHTA and CDR2 is FQGTGA in the germline V gene. The CDR3 region is CASSFLIGEQFF. Here the CDR3 DNA reads TGTGCCAGCAGCTTTTTAATCGGTGAGCAGTTCTTC.

This clone was seen more than once but under ten times. V gene TRBV4-2 combines with J gene TRBJ2-7; D perhaps matches TRBD1 (6 bases). Trimming pared 0 bases from V and 3 bases from J, leaving 9 bases between. CDR3 length: 14 residues. CDR1 is LGHNA and CDR2 is YNFKEQ in the germline V gene. This CDR3 is CASSQDRGYYEQYF. CDR3 DNA: TGTGCCAGCAGCCAAGATAGGGGGTACTACGAGCAGTACTTC.

This clone turned up a few times. The gene calls are TRBV6-5 and TRBJ2-7; D perhaps matches TRBD1 (5 bases). The CDR3 has 15 amino acids. V dropped 0 bases and J dropped 3 bases, with 12 bases sitting between them. Germline CDR1 and CDR2: MNHEY and SVGAGI. The CDR3 sequence is CASSYSITGDYEQYF. CDR3 bases: TGTGCCAGCAGTTACTCGATTACAGGCGACTACGAGCAGTACTTC.

The chain combines TRBV29-1 with TRBJ1-5; no definite D call. Germline V gives CDR1 SQVTM, CDR2 ANQGSEA. V lost 2 bases to trimming and J lost 2 bases, with 7 bases between them. There are 13 residues in the CDR3. The CDR3 region is CSVEIGGNQPQHF. As DNA, the CDR3 is TGCAGCGTTGAAATTGGAGGCAATCAGCCCCAGCATTTT.

In this sample, this clone turned up a few times. V usage is TRBV18 and J usage is TRBJ2-7; D unclear. Germline V CDR1 and CDR2: KGHSH, LQKENI. Between the trimmed V and J ends, which lost 3 bases and 6 bases, there was a span of 12 bases. The CDR3 contains 13 residues. As DNA, the CDR3 is TGTGCCAGCTCACCTACGGCAGGTCCCGAGCAGTACTTC. As protein: CASSPTAGPEQYF.

This clone has a handful of counts. The chain has TRBV18 and TRBJ2-7, with a weak D call TRBD1 (5 bases). This CDR3 spans 14 amino acids. Trimming removed 0 bases at V and 3 bases at J, with 9 bases between. Germline assignment: CDR1 KGHSH and CDR2 LQKENI. The CDR3 region has the DNA TGTGCCAGCTCACCACCGAACAGGCTCTACGAGCAGTACTTC. This codes for CASSPPNRLYEQYF.

The chain is built from TRBV7-9 and TRBJ1-1, with D possibly TRBD1 on 6 matching bases. CDR1 and CDR2 from the germline V gene are SEHNR and FQNEAQ (reference sequence). The germline V and J ends were trimmed by 3 bases and 3 bases, with 11 bases remaining between them. This CDR3 is 14 amino acids long. CDR3 sequence reads: CASSLRQADTEAFF. DNA of the CDR3: TGTGCCAGCAGCTTGAGACAGGCAGACACTGAAGCTTTCTTT.

CDR3 nucleotides: TGTGCCGCCCGACCGGGGGGAGGGGCCCCTGAAGCTTTCTTT. Translating it yields CAARPGGGAPEAFF. This chain links TRBV30 with TRBJ1-1, with D possibly being TRBD1 (5 bases). V was trimmed by 8 bases and J by 6 bases, leaving 22 bases between them. Germline values: CDR1 GTSNPN, CDR2 SVGIG (reference sequence). This CDR3 contains 14 residues.

This rearrangement joins TRBV15 to TRBJ1-3; the match to TRBD1 covers 10 bases. CDR1 is LNHNV and CDR2 is YYDKDF in the germline V gene (reference sequence). The CDR3 is 16 amino acids. Germline trimming cut 1 base from V and 3 bases from J; bases unmatched to any gene: 3. CDR3 amino acids: CATSRATGGYGNTIYF. The CDR3 DNA is TGTGCCACCAGCAGAGCGACAGGGGGCTATGGAAACACCATATATTTT.

This clone was counted a few times. A read error may produce the germline difference seen at one junction end. This chain joins TRBV10-3 and TRBJ2-7, with D unclear. Germline V gene lookup returns CDR1 ENHRY and CDR2 SYGVKD. The CDR3 runs 13 residues. The CDR3 here is CATSFEVSYEQYF. The CDR3 region has the DNA TGTGCCACCAGTTTTGAGGTCTCCTACGAGCAGTACTTC.

This clone was picked up a small number of times. The chain combines TRBV19 with TRBJ1-5, with TRBD1 matching 7 bases. Germline assignment: CDR1 LNHDA and CDR2 SQIVND (reference sequence). CDR3 size: 13 residues. V lost 4 bases to trimming and J lost 5 bases; unmatched junction nucleotides: 2. For the CDR3, the DNA is TGTGCCAGTAGTACCCAGGGGGATCAGCCCCAGCATTTT. It yields the protein CASSTQGDQPQHF. Full variable domain (missing parts from reference TRBV19 and TRBJ1-5): DGGITQSPKYLFRKEGQNVTLSCEQNLNHDAMYWYRQDPGQGLRLIYYSQIVNDFQKGDIAEGYSVSREKKESFPLTVTSAQKNPTAFYLCASSTQGDQPQHFGDGTRLSIL.

The rearrangement joins TRBV30 to TRBJ1-2; 7 bases are shared with TRBD1. Germline trimming cut 1 base from V and 7 bases from J; bases unmatched to any gene: 18. Germline-derived CDR1 and CDR2 are GTSNPN and SVGIG (reference sequence). The CDR3 has 17 residues. In nucleotides, the CDR3 is TGTGCCTGGAGTGGGGGTTTCCAACAGGGGATTGTTGGTGGCTACACCTTC. It yields the protein CAWSGGFQQGIVGGYTF.

This clone was seen a few times. The gene calls are TRBV7-2 and TRBJ1-5; 8 positions agree with TRBD1. CDR3 length equals 14 residues. In germline, CDR1 is SGHTA, CDR2 FQGNSA. The ends lost 4 bases at V and 4 bases at J; junction bases unmatched: 3. CDR3 amino acids: CASSYRTGNQPQHF. CDR3 nucleotide sequence: TGTGCCAGCAGCTACCGGACAGGGAATCAGCCCCAGCATTTT.

The V and J genes are TRBV6-4 and TRBJ1-2; D is ambiguous. This CDR3 is built from 12 residues. Germline loops: CDR1 MRHNA, CDR2 SNTAGT. Trimming took off 6 bases at V and 8 bases at J, with 13 bases between the two ends. CDR3 residues: CASRTNGGGYTF. The CDR3 DNA reads TGTGCCAGCAGGACTAACGGAGGGGGCTACACCTTC.

This clone was observed a few times. An end of the junction does not agree with germline; a read error may underlie this. The DNA of the CDR3 is TGCAGTGCTAGCCGACTAGCCCCGAACTTC. Protein product: CSASRLAPNF. The chain carries TRBV20-1 and TRBJ2-5; 7 bases line up with TRBD2. The germline V gene has CDR1 DFQATT and CDR2 SNEGSKA (reference sequence). The CDR3 contains 10 residues.